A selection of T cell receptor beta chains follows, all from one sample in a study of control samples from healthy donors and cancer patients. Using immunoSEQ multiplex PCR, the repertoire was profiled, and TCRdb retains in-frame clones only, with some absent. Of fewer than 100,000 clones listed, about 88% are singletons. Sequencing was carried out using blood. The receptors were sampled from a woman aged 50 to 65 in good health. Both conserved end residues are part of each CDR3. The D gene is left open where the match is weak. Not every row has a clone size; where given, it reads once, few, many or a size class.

CDR3nt: TGTGCCAGCAGCCAAGAAGGGCGGGGGGGCTATAATGAGCAGTTCTTC
CDR3aa: CASSQEGRGGYNEQFF
j_gene: TRBJ2-1
v_gene: TRBV4-2
d_gene: TRBD2
abundance: NA
len: 16

CDR3nt: TGTGCCAGCAGCTTAGTAAGGGCAGGGTCCATGAACACTGAAGCTTTCTTT
CDR3aa: CASSLVRAGSMNTEAFF
j_gene: TRBJ1-1
v_gene: TRBV11-2
d_gene: NA
abundance: NA
len: 17

CDR3nt: TGTGCCAGCAGGCTCGACGGCACAGATACGCAGTATTTT
CDR3aa: CASRLDGTDTQYF
j_gene: TRBJ2-3
v_gene: TRBV6-6
d_gene: NA
abundance: NA
len: 13

CDR3nt: TGTGCCAGTAGTCTTACAGGGACTAATGAAAAACTGTTTTTT
CDR3aa: CASSLTGTNEKLFF
j_gene: TRBJ1-4
v_gene: TRBV19
d_gene: NA
abundance: NA
len: 14

CDR3nt: TGTGCCTGGAGTTCACTGGGGGCCAATCAGCCCCAGCATTTT
CDR3aa: CAWSSLGANQPQHF
j_gene: TRBJ1-5
v_gene: TRBV30
d_gene: NA
abundance: NA
len: 14

CDR3nt: TGTGCCAGCAGCCGTAAACAGGGGGCCCTAAGCTATGGCTACACCTTC
CDR3aa: CASSRKQGALSYGYTF
j_gene: TRBJ1-2
v_gene: TRBV3-1/TRBV3-2
d_gene: TRBD1
abundance: NA
len: 16

CDR3nt: TGCGCCAGCAGCTTGGAGGCCACTGAAGCTTTCTTT
CDR3aa: CASSLEATEAFF
j_gene: TRBJ1-1
v_gene: TRBV5-1
d_gene: NA
abundance: NA
len: 12

CDR3nt: TGTGCCATCAGTGAGTCGACAGGGGGAAAGACAGATACGCAGTATTTT
CDR3aa: CAISESTGGKTDTQYF
j_gene: TRBJ2-3
v_gene: TRBV10-3
d_gene: TRBD1
abundance: NA
len: 16

CDR3nt: TGTGCCAGCAGCTCAGGGATTAGCGAAAATGAGCAGTTCTTC
CDR3aa: CASSSGISENEQFF
j_gene: TRBJ2-1
v_gene: TRBV5-4
d_gene: NA
abundance: NA
len: 14

CDR3nt: TGCGCCAGCAGCCACCCCCAGGCGGCAGCCTACACTGAAGCTTTCTTT
CDR3aa: CASSHPQAAAYTEAFF
j_gene: TRBJ1-1
v_gene: TRBV4-1
d_gene: NA
abundance: NA
len: 16

CDR3nt: TGTGCCAGCAGTGAAGAGGGGGCGGGCAATCAGCCCCAGCATTTT
CDR3aa: CASSEEGAGNQPQHF
j_gene: TRBJ1-5
v_gene: TRBV2
d_gene: TRBD1
abundance: NA
len: 15

CDR3nt: TGTGCCAGCAGTGCTCGCCGGGGTGGGGCCAACGTCCTGACTTTC
CDR3aa: CASSARRGGANVLTF
j_gene: TRBJ2-6
v_gene: TRBV9
d_gene: NA
abundance: few
len: 15

CDR3nt: TGTGCCCCCCCTTTAGCACCCATTTACACAGATACGCAGTATTTT
CDR3aa: CAPPLAPIYTDTQYF
j_gene: TRBJ2-3
v_gene: TRBV12-5
d_gene: NA
abundance: once
len: 15

CDR3nt: TGCAGCGTTATTACCACACAGTTGAACACTGAAGCTTTCTTT
CDR3aa: CSVITTQLNTEAFF
j_gene: TRBJ1-1
v_gene: TRBV29-1
d_gene: NA
abundance: NA
len: 14

CDR3nt: TGTGCCAGCAGCTTATCGCCTCGGAGTTCACCCCTCCACTTT
CDR3aa: CASSLSPRSSPLHF
j_gene: TRBJ1-6
v_gene: TRBV7-2
d_gene: NA
abundance: few
len: 14

CDR3nt: TGCGCCAGCAGTGATTTCGGGGTATCCTACAATGAGCAGTTCTTC
CDR3aa: CASSDFGVSYNEQFF
j_gene: TRBJ2-1
v_gene: TRBV10-2
d_gene: NA
abundance: once
len: 15

CDR3nt: TGCGCCAGAGGCCAAAGGGGGGACATACTTAACTATGGCTACACCTTC
CDR3aa: CARGQRGDILNYGYTF
j_gene: TRBJ1-2
v_gene: TRBV23-1
d_gene: NA
abundance: NA
len: 16

CDR3nt: TGTGCCAGCAGCTTGACCTTACGGGGAACCGGGGAGCTGTTTTTT
CDR3aa: CASSLTLRGTGELFF
j_gene: TRBJ2-2
v_gene: TRBV5-6
d_gene: NA
abundance: few
len: 15

CDR3nt: TGTGCCAGCAGTTCTGGACCCCTCAGCTCCTACAATGAGCAGTTCTTC
CDR3aa: CASSSGPLSSYNEQFF
j_gene: TRBJ2-1
v_gene: TRBV6-6
d_gene: NA
abundance: NA
len: 16

CDR3nt: TGCGCCAGCAGCAGGACCGGGACAGGGATGTTAAACACTGAAGCTTTCTTT
CDR3aa: CASSRTGTGMLNTEAFF
j_gene: TRBJ1-1
v_gene: TRBV5-1
d_gene: TRBD1
abundance: NA
len: 17

CDR3nt: TGTGCCACCAGTGATCAGGGGCATCAGCCCCAGCATTTT
CDR3aa: CATSDQGHQPQHF
j_gene: TRBJ1-5
v_gene: TRBV24-1
d_gene: NA
abundance: NA
len: 13

CDR3nt: TGTGCCAGCAGCCTAACCTCCTACAATGAGCAGTTCTTC
CDR3aa: CASSLTSYNEQFF
j_gene: TRBJ2-1
v_gene: TRBV6-5
d_gene: NA
abundance: once
len: 13

CDR3nt: TGTGCCAGCAGCCATGGCAGGGAGGAAAAACTGTTTTTT
CDR3aa: CASSHGREEKLFF
j_gene: TRBJ1-4
v_gene: TRBV3-1/TRBV3-2
d_gene: NA
abundance: NA
len: 13

CDR3nt: TGTGCCAGCAGTGGTGACTGGAACACTGAAGCTTTCTTT
CDR3aa: CASSGDWNTEAFF
j_gene: TRBJ1-1
v_gene: TRBV2
d_gene: NA
abundance: NA
len: 13